What follows are 28 T cell receptor beta chains derived from one specimen sequenced in a study of PD-1 blockade in classical Hodgkin lymphoma. Clones were sequenced by immunoSEQ multiplex PCR, and TCRdb holds only the in-frame ones, with some missing. In the table there are some 100,000 clones, around 90% of which are singletons. Each patient's relapse followed autologous stem cell transplantation, and brentuximab vedotin exposure varied. Sample: peripheral blood mononuclear cells (PBMCs), taken at baseline. The receptors here all came from a human donor with classical Hodgkin lymphoma.

The chain has TRBV5-4 and TRBJ2-3, with 11 bases aligning to TRBD2. J lost 0 bases, V lost 3 bases, and 9 bases had no gene match. CDR1 and CDR2 from the germline V gene are SGHNT and YYREEE (reference sequence). The CDR3 totals 18 residues. CDR3 in amino acids: CASSSPGLAASSTDTQYF. CDR3 nucleotides: TGTGCCAGCAGCTCCCCGGGACTAGCGGCCTCTAGCACAGATACGCAGTATTTT.

This chain connects TRBV7-9 to TRBJ2-2; 12 bases are shared with TRBD2. V gave up 4 bases and J gave up 0 bases; unmatched junction bases: 9. CDR3 length equals 19 residues. Germline values: CDR1 SEHNR, CDR2 FQNEAQ (reference sequence). DNA for the CDR3: TGTGCCAGCAGCTCAACTCAGTGGACTAGCGGGACGAACACCGGGGAGCTGTTTTTT. Its translation is CASSSTQWTSGTNTGELFF.

The chain recombines TRBV7-9 with TRBJ2-7; D remains ambiguous. The germline V gene encodes CDR1 SEHNR and CDR2 FQNEAQ (reference sequence). V was shortened by 8 bases and J by 7 bases, with 12 bases between the two germline ends. This CDR3 comprises 11 residues. The CDR3 sequence is CASREFGEQYF. For the CDR3, the DNA is TGTGCCAGCCGCGAATTCGGGGAGCAGTACTTC.

The chain links TRBV2 to TRBJ2-3, with 9 nucleotides matching TRBD2. The CDR3 consists of 13 residues. Germline CDR1 and CDR2: SNHLY and FYNNEI. V was clipped by 6 bases and J by 4 bases; unmatched bases: 2. Here the CDR3 reads CASRGLAADTQYF. As DNA, the CDR3 is TGTGCCAGCAGGGGACTAGCAGCAGATACGCAGTATTTT.

In DNA form, the CDR3 reads TGCGCCAGCAGCCAACTCCCCCCCTCCTACGAGCAGTACTTC. This sequence encodes CASSQLPPSYEQYF. The chain recombines TRBV4-1 with TRBJ2-7; D not resolved. The CDR3 spans 14 residues. Trimming took off 2 bases at V and 0 bases at J, with 8 bases between the two ends. CDR1 is MGHRA, CDR2 YSYEKL, per germline.

The V gene is TRBV27, the J gene TRBJ2-3, with TRBD2 matching over 7 bases. V was pared by 2 bases and J by 8 bases, with 10 bases of the junction left unmatched. The CDR3 extends over 15 amino acids. Germline-derived CDR1 and CDR2 are MNHEY and SMNVEV (reference sequence). Here the CDR3 reads CASSLMGGGWGTQYF. In nucleotides, the CDR3 is TGTGCCAGCAGTTTAATGGGGGGGGGATGGGGTACGCAGTATTTT.

The gene calls are TRBV2 and TRBJ2-7; possible D gene TRBD2, 6 bases. Trimming removed 7 bases at V and 4 bases at J, with 17 bases between. CDR1 and CDR2 from the germline V gene are SNHLY and FYNNEI. CDR3 length: 14 amino acids. CDR3 loop: CASIGRETEYEQYF. The CDR3 DNA reads TGTGCCAGCATTGGGCGGGAAACGGAGTACGAGCAGTACTTC.

This clone appeared a single time. The gene calls are TRBV30 and TRBJ2-3, with a tentative D call TRBD1 (5 bases). This CDR3 has 12 residues. V lost 4 bases to trimming and J lost 5 bases, with 10 bases between them. Germline lookup yields CDR1 GTSNPN and CDR2 SVGIG (reference sequence). The CDR3 here is CAWTGIGDTQYF. Written as DNA, the CDR3 is TGTGCCTGGACAGGGATCGGAGATACGCAGTATTTT.

This sequence joins TRBV27 and TRBJ2-2; D perhaps matches TRBD2 (6 bases). The CDR3 loop spans 14 amino acids. CDR1 is MNHEY, CDR2 SMNVEV, per germline (reference sequence). V was shortened by 3 bases and J by 6 bases, with 11 bases between the two germline ends. CDR3 DNA sequence: TGTGCCAGCAGTTTTGAAAGACTAGCCGGGGAGCTGTTTTTT. Protein product: CASSFERLAGELFF.

J is TRBJ1-3 and V is TRBV11-2; no clear D. The CDR3 loop spans 14 amino acids. The V gene's germline CDR1 is SGHAT and CDR2 FQNNGV. Trimming stripped 1 base from V and 2 bases from J, with 6 bases between. The CDR3 DNA sequence: TGTGCCAGCAGCTTAGTATGGCCTGGAAACACCATATATTTT. Protein: CASSLVWPGNTIYF.

This clone was picked up one time. Germline and junction disagree at one end, which may indicate a read error. This chain uses TRBV30 with TRBJ2-3; D gene ambiguous. Germline V gene lookup returns CDR1 GTSNPN and CDR2 SVGIG (reference sequence). The CDR3 spans 14 residues. The CDR3 DNA reads TGTGCCTGGAGGGGTATCCAATACGCCGATAAGCAGTATTTT. This codes for CAWRGIQYADKQYF.

This sequence joins TRBV5-6 and TRBJ1-2; D might be TRBD1 (5 bases). The length of the CDR3 is 16 residues. Germline lookup yields CDR1 SGHDT and CDR2 YYEEEE. The V end was cut by 6 bases, the J end by 1 base, with 19 bases between. The CDR3 DNA reads as TGTGCCAGCACCAACATGGGACGGACCGTTAACTATGGCTACACCTTC. This translates into CASTNMGRTVNYGYTF.

The V gene is TRBV6-6, the J gene TRBJ2-7; 7 bases fit TRBD2. Unmatched junction bases numbered 11, after V lost 6 bases and J lost 3 bases. The CDR3 is 15 amino acids. Looked up from germline, CDR1 is MNHNY and CDR2 is SVGAGI (reference sequence). The chain's CDR3 is CASSRLGGSSYEQYF. CDR3 coding DNA: TGTGCCAGCAGCCGCCTAGGCGGGAGTAGCTACGAGCAGTACTTC.

The chain carries TRBV25-1 and TRBJ1-5, with 10 bases that match TRBD1. Germline CDR1 and CDR2: MGHDK and SYGVNS. Trimming at V came to 3 bases and at J to 5 bases, leaving 7 bases not matched to a gene. The CDR3 sequence is 16 residues long. The CDR3 region has the DNA TGTGCCAGCAGTGACAAGGGACAGGGGTTCGATCAGCCCCAGCATTTT. Translating it yields CASSDKGQGFDQPQHF.

This clone was seen a single time. The chain has TRBV20-1 and TRBJ2-5; no firm D call. This CDR3 comprises 11 residues. Germline V lookup: CDR1 DFQATT, CDR2 SNEGSKA (reference sequence). The V gene lost 6 bases and the J gene lost 3 bases, with 8 bases spanning the gap. This CDR3 reads CSALTKETQYF. CDR3 DNA sequence: TGCAGTGCGCTGACAAAAGAGACCCAGTACTTC.

The V gene is TRBV27, the J gene TRBJ2-1; D is perhaps TRBD1 (6 bases). This CDR3 region has 15 residues. Germline V lookup: CDR1 MNHEY, CDR2 SMNVEV (reference sequence). V was shortened by 4 bases and J by 4 bases, with 14 bases between the two germline ends. This CDR3 is CASSSRRQVYNEQFF. The CDR3 nucleotides read TGTGCCAGCAGTTCGCGACGACAGGTTTACAATGAGCAGTTCTTC.

The chain combines TRBV27 with TRBJ2-7, with D possibly TRBD1 on 6 matching bases. Between the trimmed V and J ends, which lost 3 bases and 4 bases, there was a span of 16 bases. This CDR3 has 15 amino acids. From germline, CDR1 is MNHEY and CDR2 SMNVEV (reference sequence). CDR3 residues: CASSFGGGARYEQYF. Here the CDR3 DNA reads TGTGCCAGCAGTTTTGGTGGGGGCGCTCGATACGAGCAGTACTTC.

This clone was seen once. One junction end disagrees with the germline gene, perhaps due to a read error. J is TRBJ1-2 and V is TRBV7-9, with D possibly matching TRBD1 (5 bases). This CDR3 is built from 15 residues. CDR1 SEHNR and CDR2 FQNEAQ come from the germline V gene (reference sequence). Written as DNA, the CDR3 is TGTGCCAGCACCTTAGGGACGGTCGGATACTATGGCTACACCTTC. Translating it yields CASTLGTVGYYGYTF.

This chain connects TRBV27 to TRBJ1-5; TRBD1 matches at 8 bases. Germline V gene lookup returns CDR1 MNHEY and CDR2 SMNVEV (reference sequence). After removal of 5 bases from V and 6 bases from J, the junction contained 9 bases not matched to a gene. The CDR3 is 15 amino acids. The CDR3 sequence is CASSQSGGIGQPQHF. CDR3 DNA sequence: TGTGCCAGCAGTCAATCAGGGGGCATCGGTCAGCCCCAGCATTTT.

The rearrangement uses TRBV27 and TRBJ2-7; D possibly corresponds to TRBD1 (6 bases). Trimming stripped 5 bases from V and 0 bases from J, with 20 bases between. CDR3 size: 17 residues. Germline CDR1 MNHEY, CDR2 SMNVEV (reference sequence). DNA for the CDR3: TGTGCCAGCAGTCCTTCCTCTACAGGGATCTACTCCTACGAGCAGTACTTC. Residues: CASSPSSTGIYSYEQYF.

The gene calls are TRBV18 and TRBJ2-3; D unclear. V lost 3 bases and J lost 5, with 3 bases in between. Per the germline V gene, CDR1 is KGHSH and CDR2 is LQKENI. This CDR3 comprises 11 residues. Here the CDR3 DNA reads TGTGCCAGCTCACCCGGAGATACGCAGTATTTT. It is translated as CASSPGDTQYF.

This sequence joins TRBV5-1 and TRBJ1-1, with 7 bases that match TRBD1. The CDR3 runs to 17 residues. Germline CDR1 is SGHRS and CDR2 is YFSETQ. The V and J ends lost 3 bases and 1 base, in that order; junction bases with no gene match: 12. The CDR3 loop is CASSYQDRLTRNTEAFF. The CDR3 DNA reads as TGCGCCAGCAGCTACCAGGACAGGTTAACTAGGAACACTGAAGCTTTCTTT.

This clone is a singleton in its sample. The chain couples TRBV5-6 to TRBJ1-1; 7 bases match TRBD1. This CDR3 is 14 amino acids long. CDR1 SGHDT and CDR2 YYEEEE come from the germline V gene. V shed 4 bases, J shed 4 bases, and the junction held 7 bases outside the gene matches. CDR3 coding DNA: TGTGCCAGCAGCCCCGGCCAGGGGGGCACTGAAGCTTTCTTT. It specifies CASSPGQGGTEAFF.

CDR3: CASSESILAGANEQYF. CDR3 DNA: TGCGCCAGCAGTGAGTCGATTTTAGCGGGAGCCAACGAGCAGTACTTC. The rearrangement links TRBV10-1 to TRBJ2-7; TRBD2 agrees at 9 bases. The trim removed 0 bases at V and 5 bases at J, leaving 8 bases unmatched. The CDR3 contains 16 residues. Looked up from germline, CDR1 is WNHNN and CDR2 is SYGVQD (reference sequence).

This clone occurred a few times. The V call is TRBV14, the J call TRBJ1-1; D gene ambiguous. This CDR3 region has 13 residues. The ends were cut back, 7 bases at V and 1 base at J, with 10 bases in the middle. CDR1 and CDR2 (germline): SGHDN, FVKESK. CDR3 loop: CASTLIPNTEAFF. DNA for the CDR3: TGTGCCAGCACTCTAATCCCGAACACTGAAGCTTTCTTT. Combining the CDR3 with reference TRBV14 and TRBJ1-1 gives the whole variable domain EAGVTQFPSHSVIEKGQTVTLRCDPISGHDNLYWYRRVMGKEIKFLLHFVKESKQDESGMPNNRFLAERTGGTYSTLKVQPAELEDSGVYFCASTLIPNTEAFFGQGTRLTVV.

Notes on this clone: Distinct nucleotide sequences in the sample also encode this CDR3. The V call is TRBV19, the J call TRBJ1-5, with D uncertain. V lost 4 bases and J lost 0, with 13 bases in between. CDR3 length equals 16 residues. Germline CDR1 reads LNHDA; CDR2 reads SQIVND (reference sequence). This CDR3 reads CASSTIRTVSNQPQHF. DNA for the CDR3: TGTGCCAGTAGTACCATCCGGACGGTTAGCAATCAGCCCCAGCATTTT. The whole variable domain, remainder taken from reference TRBV19 and TRBJ1-5, is DGGITQSPKYLFRKEGQNVTLSCEQNLNHDAMYWYRQDPGQGLRLIYYSQIVNDFQKGDIAEGYSVSREKKESFPLTVTSAQKNPTAFYLCASSTIRTVSNQPQHFGDGTRLSIL.

This chain joins TRBV18 and TRBJ2-2; D not resolved. Germline CDR1 is KGHSH and CDR2 is LQKENI. The germline V and J ends were trimmed by 3 bases and 6 bases, with 8 bases remaining between them. This CDR3 has 13 residues. The CDR3 bases are TGTGCCAGCTCACCTGAGGCGGCCGGGGAGCTGTTTTTT. As protein: CASSPEAAGELFF.

V usage is TRBV19 and J usage is TRBJ1-2, with TRBD1 matching 9 bases. The germline V gene encodes CDR1 LNHDA and CDR2 SQIVND (reference sequence). V shed 6 bases, J shed 6 bases, and the junction held 8 bases outside the gene matches. This CDR3 spans 14 amino acids. The DNA for the CDR3 is TGTGCCAGTAGCCTGACCCGGGACAGGGATGGCTACACCTTC. It encodes CASSLTRDRDGYTF.